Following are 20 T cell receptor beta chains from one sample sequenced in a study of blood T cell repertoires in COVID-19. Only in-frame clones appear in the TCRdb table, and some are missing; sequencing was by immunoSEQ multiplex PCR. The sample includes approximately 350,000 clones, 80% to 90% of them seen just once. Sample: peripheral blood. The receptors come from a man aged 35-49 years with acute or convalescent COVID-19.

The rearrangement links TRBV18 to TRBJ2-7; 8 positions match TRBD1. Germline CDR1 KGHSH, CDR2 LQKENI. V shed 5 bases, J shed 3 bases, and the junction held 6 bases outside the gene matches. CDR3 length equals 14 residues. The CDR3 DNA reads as TGTGCCAGCTCAAGTACCGGGACAGGCTACGAGCAGTACTTC. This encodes CASSSTGTGYEQYF.

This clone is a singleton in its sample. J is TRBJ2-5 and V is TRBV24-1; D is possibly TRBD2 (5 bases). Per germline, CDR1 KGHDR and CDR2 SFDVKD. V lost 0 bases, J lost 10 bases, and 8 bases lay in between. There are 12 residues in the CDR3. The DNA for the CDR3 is TGTGCCACCAGTGATTTGCGGGATTACCAGTACTTC. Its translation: CATSDLRDYQYF.

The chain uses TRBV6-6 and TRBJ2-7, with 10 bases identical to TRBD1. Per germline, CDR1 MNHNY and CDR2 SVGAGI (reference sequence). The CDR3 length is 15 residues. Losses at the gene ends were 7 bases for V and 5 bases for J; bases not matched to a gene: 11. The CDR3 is CASTLRGTGDNEQYF. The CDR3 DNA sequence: TGTGCCAGCACCCTTCGGGGGACAGGGGATAACGAGCAGTACTTC.

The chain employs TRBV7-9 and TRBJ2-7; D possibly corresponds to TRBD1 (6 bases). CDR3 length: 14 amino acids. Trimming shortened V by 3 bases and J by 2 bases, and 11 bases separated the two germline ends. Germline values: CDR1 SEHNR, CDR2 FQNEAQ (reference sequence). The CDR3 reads CASSFGTPPYEQYF. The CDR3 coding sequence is TGTGCCAGCAGCTTCGGGACACCCCCCTACGAGCAGTACTTC.

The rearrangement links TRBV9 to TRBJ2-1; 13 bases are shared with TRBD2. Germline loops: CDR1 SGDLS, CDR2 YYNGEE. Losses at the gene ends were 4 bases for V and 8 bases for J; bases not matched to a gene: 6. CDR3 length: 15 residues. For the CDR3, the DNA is TGTGCCAGCAGCCCCCGGACTAGCGGGAGCGATGAGCAGTTCTTC. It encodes CASSPRTSGSDEQFF. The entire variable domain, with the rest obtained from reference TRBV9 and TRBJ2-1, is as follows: DSGVTQTPKHLITATGQRVTLRCSPRSGDLSVYWYQQSLDQGLQFLIQYYNGEERAKGNILERFSAQQFPDLHSELNLSSLELGDSALYFCASSPRTSGSDEQFFGPGTRLTVL.

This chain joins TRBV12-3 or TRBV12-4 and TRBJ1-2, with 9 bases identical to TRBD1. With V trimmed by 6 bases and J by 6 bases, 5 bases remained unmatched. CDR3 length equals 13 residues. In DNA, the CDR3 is TGTGCCAGCAGCCGGGACAGGGAGAATGGCTACACCTTC. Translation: CASSRDRENGYTF.

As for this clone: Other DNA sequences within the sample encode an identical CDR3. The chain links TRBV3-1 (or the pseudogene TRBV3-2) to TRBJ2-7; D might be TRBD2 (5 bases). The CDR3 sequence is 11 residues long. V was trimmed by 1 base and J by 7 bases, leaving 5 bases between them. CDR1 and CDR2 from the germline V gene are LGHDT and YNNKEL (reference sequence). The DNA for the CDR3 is TGTGCCAGCAGCCAAGCGGGGGAGCAGTACTTC. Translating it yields CASSQAGEQYF.

CDR3 residues: CASSSLGTGFYEQYF. Written as DNA, the CDR3 is TGTGCCAGCAGCTCCTTGGGGACAGGATTCTACGAGCAGTACTTC. The rearrangement uses TRBV13 and TRBJ2-7; TRBD1 aligns across 8 bases. Germline CDR1 and CDR2: PRHDT and FYEKMQ (reference sequence). The CDR3 is 15 residues long. V lost 4 bases to trimming and J lost 3 bases; unmatched junction nucleotides: 8. The full variable domain, in which reference TRBV13 and TRBJ2-7 provide the parts outside the CDR3, is AAGVIQSPRHLIKEKRETATLKCYPIPRHDTVYWYQQGPGQDPQFLISFYEKMQSDKGSIPDRFSAQQFSDYHSELNMSSLELGDSALYFCASSSLGTGFYEQYFGPGTRLTVT.

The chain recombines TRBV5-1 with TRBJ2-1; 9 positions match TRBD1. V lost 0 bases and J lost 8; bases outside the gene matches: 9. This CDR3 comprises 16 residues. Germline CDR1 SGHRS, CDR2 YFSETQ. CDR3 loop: CASSLEGQGRLDEQFF. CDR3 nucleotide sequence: TGCGCCAGCAGCTTGGAGGGACAGGGAAGATTAGATGAGCAGTTCTTC.

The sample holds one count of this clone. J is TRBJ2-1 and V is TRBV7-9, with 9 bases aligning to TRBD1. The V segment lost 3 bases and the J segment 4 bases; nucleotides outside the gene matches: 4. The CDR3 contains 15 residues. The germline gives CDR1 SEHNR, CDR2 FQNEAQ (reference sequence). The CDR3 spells CASSFRDREYNEQFF. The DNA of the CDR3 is TGTGCCAGCAGCTTCCGGGACAGGGAATACAATGAGCAGTTCTTC.

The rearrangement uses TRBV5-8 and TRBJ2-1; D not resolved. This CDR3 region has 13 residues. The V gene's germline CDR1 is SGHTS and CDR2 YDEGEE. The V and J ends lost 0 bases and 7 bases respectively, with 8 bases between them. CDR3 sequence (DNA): TGTGCCAGCAGCTTGGTTCAGTGGAATGAGCAGTTCTTC. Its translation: CASSLVQWNEQFF.

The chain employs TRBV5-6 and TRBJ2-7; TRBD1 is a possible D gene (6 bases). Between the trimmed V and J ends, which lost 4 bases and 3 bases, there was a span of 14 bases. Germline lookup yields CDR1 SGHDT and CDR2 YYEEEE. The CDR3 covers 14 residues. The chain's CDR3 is CASSISGQLYEQYF. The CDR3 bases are TGTGCCAGCAGCATATCGGGACAACTCTACGAGCAGTACTTC.

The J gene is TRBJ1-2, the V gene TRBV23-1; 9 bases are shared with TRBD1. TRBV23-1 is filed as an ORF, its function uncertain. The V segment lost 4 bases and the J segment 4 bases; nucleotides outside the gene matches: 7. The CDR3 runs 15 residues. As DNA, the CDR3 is TGCGCCAGCAGTCGCCGGGACAGGGAACCCTATGGCTACACCTTC. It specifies CASSRRDREPYGYTF.

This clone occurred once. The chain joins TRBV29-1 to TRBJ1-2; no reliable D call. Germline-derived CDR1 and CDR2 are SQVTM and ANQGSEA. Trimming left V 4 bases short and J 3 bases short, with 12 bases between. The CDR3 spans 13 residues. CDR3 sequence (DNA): TGCAGCGTTGGCCGGGGAATGGACTATGGCTACACCTTC. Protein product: CSVGRGMDYGYTF.

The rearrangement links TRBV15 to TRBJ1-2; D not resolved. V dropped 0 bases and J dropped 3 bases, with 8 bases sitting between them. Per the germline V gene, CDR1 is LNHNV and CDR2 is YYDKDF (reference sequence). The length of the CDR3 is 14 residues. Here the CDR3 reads CATSRESRDYGYTF. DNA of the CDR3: TGTGCCACCAGCAGAGAATCAAGAGACTATGGCTACACCTTC. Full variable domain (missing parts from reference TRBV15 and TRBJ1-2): DAMVIQNPRYQVTQFGKPVTLSCSQTLNHNVMYWYQQKSSQAPKLLFHYYDKDFNNEADTPDNFQSRRPNTSFCFLDIRSPGLGDTAMYLCATSRESRDYGYTFGSGTRLTVV.

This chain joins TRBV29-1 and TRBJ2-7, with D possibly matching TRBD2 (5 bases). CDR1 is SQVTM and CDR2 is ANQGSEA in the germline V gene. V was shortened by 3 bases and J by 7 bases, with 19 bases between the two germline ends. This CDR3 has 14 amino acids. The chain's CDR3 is CSVDLGLPPGEQYF. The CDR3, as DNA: TGCAGCGTTGATTTAGGGCTGCCTCCGGGGGAGCAGTACTTC.

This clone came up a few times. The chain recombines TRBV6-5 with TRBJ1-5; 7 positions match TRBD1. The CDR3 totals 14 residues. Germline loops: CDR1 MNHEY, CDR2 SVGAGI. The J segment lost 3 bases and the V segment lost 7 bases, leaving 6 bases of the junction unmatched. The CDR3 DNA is TGTGCCAGCACCGGGGGACAGTACAATCAGCCCCAGCATTTT. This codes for CASTGGQYNQPQHF.

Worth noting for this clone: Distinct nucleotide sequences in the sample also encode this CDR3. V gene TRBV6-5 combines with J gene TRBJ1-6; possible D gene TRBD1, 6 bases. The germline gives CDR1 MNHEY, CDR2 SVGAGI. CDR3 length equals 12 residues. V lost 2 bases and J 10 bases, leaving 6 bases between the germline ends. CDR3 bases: TGTGCCAGCAGTTACCAGGGGTCACCCCTCCACTTT. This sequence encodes CASSYQGSPLHF.

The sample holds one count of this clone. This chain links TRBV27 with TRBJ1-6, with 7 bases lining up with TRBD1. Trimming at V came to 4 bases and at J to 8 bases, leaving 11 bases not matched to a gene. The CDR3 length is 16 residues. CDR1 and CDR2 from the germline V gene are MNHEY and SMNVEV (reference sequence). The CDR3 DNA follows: TGTGCCAGCAGTTCGGGCCCGGACAGGTGGGATTCACCCCTCCACTTT. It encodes CASSSGPDRWDSPLHF.

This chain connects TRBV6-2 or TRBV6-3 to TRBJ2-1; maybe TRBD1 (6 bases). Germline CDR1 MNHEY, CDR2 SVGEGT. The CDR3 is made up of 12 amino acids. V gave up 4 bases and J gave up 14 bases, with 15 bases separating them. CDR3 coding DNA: TGTGCCAGCAGTTTGAGCCAGGGGCTTAAGTTCTTC. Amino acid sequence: CASSLSQGLKFF.